Listed here are 21 T cell receptor beta chains from one sample, sequenced in a study of blood T cell repertoires in COVID-19. The table came from immunoSEQ multiplex PCR; TCRdb's copy has only in-frame clones and leaves some out. The profile shows approximately 450,000 clones, 80% to 90% of them singletons. Sequencing was done on a sample of PBMCs or T cells enriched from blood (not recorded which). These receptors all stem from a man aged 25 to 45 who had recovered from COVID-19.

CDR3 protein: CASTRTGSNTEAFF. CDR3 DNA sequence: TGTGCCAGCACCAGGACAGGCTCGAACACTGAAGCTTTCTTT. The chain employs TRBV6-4 and TRBJ1-1; 7 nucleotides align to TRBD1. This CDR3 is 14 amino acids long. Germline CDR1 and CDR2: MRHNA and SNTAGT. Unmatched junction bases numbered 6, after V lost 7 bases and J lost 1 base.

J is TRBJ1-1 and V is TRBV18, with D maybe TRBD1 (5 bases). Trimming pared 6 bases from V and 0 bases from J, leaving 14 bases between. There are 15 residues in the CDR3. Germline CDR1 KGHSH, CDR2 LQKENI. Written as DNA, the CDR3 is TGTGCCAGCTCGCCGATCGACAGCCTGAACACTGAAGCTTTCTTT. Amino acids: CASSPIDSLNTEAFF.

The rearrangement uses TRBV7-3 and TRBJ2-3; maybe TRBD1 (7 bases). Trimming took 1 base from V and 5 from J, leaving 10 bases between them. The CDR3 contains 14 residues. Per the germline V gene, CDR1 is SGHTA and CDR2 is FQGTGA. CDR3 in DNA: TGTGCCAGCAGCTTAAATCAGGGGGGAGATACGCAGTATTTT. Its translation is CASSLNQGGDTQYF.

The V call is TRBV10-1, the J call TRBJ2-7, with a tentative D call TRBD1 (5 bases). Germline assignment: CDR1 WNHNN and CDR2 SYGVQD (reference sequence). This CDR3 has 13 amino acids. V lost 5 bases and J 5 bases, leaving 13 bases between the germline ends. The CDR3: CASSSAGSHEQYF. The CDR3 DNA follows: TGCGCCAGCAGTTCTGCAGGGTCCCACGAGCAGTACTTC.

The gene calls are TRBV6-5 and TRBJ2-7, with 8 bases lining up with TRBD1. V dropped 2 bases and J dropped 4; count of bases not matched to a gene: 7. Per the germline V gene, CDR1 is MNHEY and CDR2 is SVGAGI. This CDR3 has 15 amino acids. The CDR3 DNA reads as TGTGCCAGCAGTTACGGAAGGACAGGGTCATACGAGCAGTACTTC. This encodes CASSYGRTGSYEQYF.

J is TRBJ2-5 and V is TRBV5-4; TRBD1 is a possible D gene (5 bases). The CDR3 totals 14 residues. Trimming left V 0 bases short and J 3 bases short, with 9 bases between. Germline CDR1 SGHNT, CDR2 YYREEE (reference sequence). CDR3 nucleotides: TGTGCCAGCAGCTTGGTCGCGACAGAAGAGACCCAGTACTTC. It codes for CASSLVATEETQYF.

CDR3 in DNA: TGTGCCAGCAGTTTCGGCAGGGGCCAAGAGACCCAGTACTTC. Its translation is CASSFGRGQETQYF. This chain links TRBV27 with TRBJ2-5, with a possible D match to TRBD1 (6 bases). The CDR3 consists of 14 residues. The germline V gene has CDR1 MNHEY and CDR2 SMNVEV (reference sequence). Trimming took 3 bases from V and 1 from J, leaving 9 bases between them.

This clone was observed a few times. The chain uses TRBV19 and TRBJ2-1; TRBD2 matches 7 bases. The CDR3 has 19 amino acids. CDR1 is LNHDA, CDR2 SQIVND, per germline (reference sequence). V shed 6 bases, J shed 7 bases, and the junction held 24 bases outside the gene matches. CDR3 sequence: CASSFPPQSLAGHINEQFF. DNA for the CDR3: TGTGCCAGTAGCTTCCCGCCCCAAAGCTTAGCGGGTCACATTAATGAGCAGTTCTTC.

In this sample, this clone turned up once. This chain joins TRBV19 and TRBJ1-3; 11 bases map to TRBD1. CDR3 length equals 16 residues. The V segment lost 6 bases and the J segment 2 bases; nucleotides outside the gene matches: 6. Germline CDR1 reads LNHDA; CDR2 reads SQIVND (reference sequence). The CDR3 region is CASSSPGQGAGNTIYF. The CDR3 DNA reads TGTGCCAGTAGCTCGCCGGGACAGGGGGCTGGAAACACCATATATTTT.

V and J are TRBV7-3 and TRBJ2-3, with D perhaps TRBD1 (5 bases). Between the trimmed V and J ends, which lost 1 base and 1 base, there was a span of 6 bases. CDR3 length: 14 amino acids. Germline assignment: CDR1 SGHTA and CDR2 FQGTGA. The CDR3 protein is CASSLRGGTDTQYF. CDR3 in DNA: TGTGCCAGCAGCTTAAGGGGCGGCACAGATACGCAGTATTTT.

The J gene is TRBJ1-1, the V gene TRBV18; possibly TRBD1 for D (6 bases). The CDR3 is 14 amino acids. V gave up 5 bases and J gave up 5 bases, with 15 bases separating them. From germline, CDR1 is KGHSH and CDR2 LQKENI. Here the CDR3 reads CASSIDNQGTEAFF. The CDR3 bases are TGTGCCAGCTCAATCGACAACCAGGGGACTGAAGCTTTCTTT.

The gene calls are TRBV18 and TRBJ1-2, with D perhaps TRBD1 (6 bases). This CDR3 spans 14 amino acids. In germline, CDR1 is KGHSH, CDR2 LQKENI. Trimming took off 3 bases at V and 0 bases at J, with 8 bases between the two ends. The CDR3 region is CASSPGHSNYGYTF. DNA for the CDR3: TGTGCCAGCTCACCGGGACATTCTAACTATGGCTACACCTTC.

The chain combines TRBV12-3 or TRBV12-4 with TRBJ1-3; D is undetermined. The germline V and J ends were trimmed by 7 bases and 1 base, with 5 bases remaining between them. The CDR3 runs 12 residues. CDR3 bases: TGTGCCAGCACCACTTCTGGAAACACCATATATTTT. This codes for CASTTSGNTIYF.

The chain links TRBV19 to TRBJ2-7; maybe TRBD2 (6 bases). This CDR3 comprises 14 residues. With 3 bases removed from V and 5 bases from J, the gap between germline ends came to 14 bases. Germline V gene data show CDR1 as LNHDA and CDR2 as SQIVND (reference sequence). CDR3 coding DNA: TGTGCCAGTAGTATCCGACGGGAGATCGACGAGCAGTACTTC. Protein product: CASSIRREIDEQYF. Looking up the rest from reference TRBV19 and TRBJ2-7 gives the full variable domain: DGGITQSPKYLFRKEGQNVTLSCEQNLNHDAMYWYRQDPGQGLRLIYYSQIVNDFQKGDIAEGYSVSREKKESFPLTVTSAQKNPTAFYLCASSIRREIDEQYFGPGTRLTVT.

V is TRBV18 and J is TRBJ1-1; D is unresolved. CDR1 is KGHSH and CDR2 is LQKENI in the germline V gene. The CDR3 contains 12 residues. V shed 3 bases and J shed 6 bases, with 8 bases lying between them. As DNA, the CDR3 is TGTGCCAGCTCACCCACGGTTTCTGAAGCTTTCTTT. Translated, it gives CASSPTVSEAFF.

The chain recombines TRBV7-9 with TRBJ2-3; the match to TRBD2 covers 12 bases. Germline trimming cut 5 bases from V and 0 bases from J; bases unmatched to any gene: 3. Germline loops: CDR1 SEHNR, CDR2 FQNEAQ (reference sequence). CDR3 size: 16 residues. DNA for the CDR3: TGTGCCAGCAGCCAAGGGACTAGCGGGAGCACAGATACGCAGTATTTT. It is translated as CASSQGTSGSTDTQYF.

This clone appeared a single time. The rearrangement uses TRBV2 and TRBJ2-7, with TRBD2 as a possible D gene (5 bases). Germline V CDR1 and CDR2: SNHLY, FYNNEI. V lost 4 bases and J lost 3, with 10 bases in between. This CDR3 has 13 residues. CDR3 nucleotide sequence: TGTGCCAGCAGTGTCGCGAGGGACTACGAGCAGTACTTC. Translation gives CASSVARDYEQYF. Filled out from reference TRBV2 and TRBJ2-7, the complete variable domain reads EPEVTQTPSHQVTQMGQEVILRCVPISNHLYFYWYRQILGQKVEFLVSFYNNEISEKSEIFDDQFSVERPDGSNFTLKIRSTKLEDSAMYFCASSVARDYEQYFGPGTRLTVT.

This rearrangement joins TRBV18 to TRBJ1-5, with D unclear. This CDR3 has 14 amino acids. Germline CDR1 and CDR2: KGHSH and LQKENI. Trimming took off 3 bases at V and 5 bases at J, with 11 bases between the two ends. The CDR3 DNA reads as TGTGCCAGCTCACCTGGTCTGAGTGATCAGCCCCAGCATTTT. Residues: CASSPGLSDQPQHF.

The V gene is TRBV28, the J gene TRBJ1-5, with 7 bases lining up with TRBD1. In germline, CDR1 is MDHEN, CDR2 SYDVKM. The CDR3 extends over 13 amino acids. The junction had 7 bases not matched to a gene; V was cut back by 10 bases and J by 4 bases. The CDR3 is CATGTVLNQPQHF. The CDR3 region has the DNA TGTGCCACCGGGACAGTTCTAAATCAGCCCCAGCATTTT.

V gene TRBV28 combines with J gene TRBJ1-6, with D uncertain. Trimming left V 3 bases short and J 10 bases short, with 13 bases between. CDR3 size: 14 residues. Germline V gene data show CDR1 as MDHEN and CDR2 as SYDVKM. The CDR3 DNA reads TGTGCCAGCAGTTTCAGAAGGGAGAAATCACCCCTCCACTTT. Translation gives CASSFRREKSPLHF.

This clone showed up just a few times. The rearrangement uses TRBV20-1 and TRBJ1-2, with 7 nucleotides matching TRBD1. The CDR3 consists of 14 residues. V lost 3 bases, J lost 4 bases, and 8 bases stayed unmatched. Germline loops: CDR1 DFQATT, CDR2 SNEGSKA (reference sequence). CDR3 protein: CSASGDSLGYGYTF. Here the CDR3 DNA reads TGCAGTGCTAGTGGGGACAGCCTGGGCTATGGCTACACCTTC.